A single sample is the source of the 10 T cell receptor beta chains below, sequenced in a study of memory CD4+ T cells and cytomegalovirus serostatus. The protocol was immunoSEQ multiplex PCR, while the TCRdb copy is restricted to in-frame clones and leaves out a portion. The sample gives about 25,000 clones, approximately 75% of which show up once; less than 1.2% is in the top ten. The sort gate was single viable CD3+CD4+CD8-CD45RO+ cells for memory CD4+ T cells. Sequences were obtained from memory CD4+ T cells from blood. The receptor set was obtained from an adult in good health and CMV-seronegative.

V usage is TRBV5-8 and J usage is TRBJ1-6; TRBD1 agrees at 7 bases. The length of the CDR3 is 15 residues. CDR1 SGHTS and CDR2 YDEGEE come from the germline V gene. J gave up 6 bases and V 4 bases, and 7 bases lay outside the gene matches. The CDR3 DNA reads TGTGCCAGCAGCCCCCGACAGGGAAGTAATTCACCCCTCCACTTT. This sequence encodes CASSPRQGSNSPLHF.

The chain carries TRBV6-1 and TRBJ1-1, with D possibly TRBD1 on 6 matching bases. V was shortened by 2 bases and J by 5 bases, with 12 bases between the two germline ends. The germline gives CDR1 MNHNS, CDR2 SASEGT. CDR3 length: 14 residues. The CDR3 DNA reads TGTGCCAGCAGTGAAAGACAGGCGACGACTGAAGCTTTCTTT. Translated, it gives CASSERQATTEAFF.

The rearrangement links TRBV7-6 to TRBJ2-7; perhaps TRBD2 as D (6 bases). Germline values: CDR1 SGHVS, CDR2 FNYEAQ. CDR3 size: 13 residues. V shed 2 bases and J shed 7 bases, with 12 bases lying between them. CDR3 nucleotide sequence: TGTGCCAGCAGCTTAATGTCAGGAGGGGAGCAGTACTTC. It translates to CASSLMSGGEQYF. The full variable domain, completed using reference TRBV7-6 and TRBJ2-7, is GAGVSQSPRYKVTKRGQDVALRCDPISGHVSLYWYRQALGQGPEFLTYFNYEAQQDKSGLPNDRFSAERPEGSISTLTIQRTEQRDSAMYRCASSLMSGGEQYFGPGTRLTVT.

The chain is built from TRBV7-9 and TRBJ2-6, with D perhaps TRBD2 (6 bases). This CDR3 spans 15 amino acids. V lost 5 bases and J lost 11, with 19 bases in between. The V gene's germline CDR1 is SEHNR and CDR2 FQNEAQ (reference sequence). CDR3 sequence: CASSRLVGTPDVLTF. The CDR3 DNA reads TGTGCCAGCAGCCGGTTAGTAGGGACTCCGGACGTCCTGACTTTC.

As concerns this clone: This sample also contains other DNA sequences that code for the same CDR3. The chain recombines TRBV18 with TRBJ2-5; D call uncertain. The V gene's germline CDR1 is KGHSH and CDR2 LQKENI. This CDR3 comprises 11 residues. V was clipped by 3 bases and J by 1 base, with 0 bases between them. The CDR3 nucleotides are TGTGCCAGCTCACCCCAAGAGACCCAGTACTTC. Its protein is CASSPQETQYF.

This chain connects TRBV10-2 to TRBJ2-1, with 9 bases aligning to TRBD2. The CDR3 spans 15 residues. The V segment lost 3 bases and the J segment 12 bases; nucleotides outside the gene matches: 12. The germline gives CDR1 WSHSY, CDR2 SAAADI. The CDR3 bases are TGCGCCAGCAGTGAACCCAGCGGGGGGCTTCTGACGCAGTTCTTC. This gives the protein CASSEPSGGLLTQFF.

This clone was seen just once. The chain is built from TRBV27 and TRBJ2-7; D perhaps matches TRBD1 (6 bases). Germline V gives CDR1 MNHEY, CDR2 SMNVEV (reference sequence). CDR3 size: 15 residues. The V and J ends lost 3 bases and 2 bases respectively, with 14 bases between them. CDR3 residues: CASSLVGAQTYEQYF. As DNA, the CDR3 is TGTGCCAGCAGTTTGGTGGGGGCCCAAACCTACGAGCAGTACTTC.

This clone was counted a single time. The rearrangement uses TRBV4-1 and TRBJ1-1; D might be TRBD1 (5 bases). CDR3 size: 20 residues. Germline lookup yields CDR1 MGHRA and CDR2 YSYEKL. V lost 1 base and J 4 bases, leaving 28 bases between the germline ends. The CDR3, as DNA: TGCGCCAGCAGCCAAGCCGGGATCCCAGCCCACAGGATCCGGACCACTGAAGCTTTCTTT. Translation: CASSQAGIPAHRIRTTEAFF.

This chain joins TRBV9 and TRBJ1-3; D might be TRBD1 (6 bases). The CDR3 length is 14 residues. Germline V gene sequence: CDR1 SGDLS, CDR2 YYNGEE. V was clipped by 0 bases and J by 9 bases, with 13 bases between them. The CDR3 loop reads CASSVGWEGGTIYF. CDR3 nucleotide sequence: TGTGCCAGCAGCGTAGGATGGGAAGGGGGCACCATATATTTT.

The V call is TRBV5-1, the J call TRBJ2-7, with D possibly called TRBD1 or TRBD2 (5 bases each). The V gene lost 4 bases and the J gene lost 5 bases, with 16 bases spanning the gap. The CDR3 spans 14 residues. The germline gives CDR1 SGHRS, CDR2 YFSETQ. The CDR3 here is CASSPSGLGDEQYF. The CDR3, as DNA: TGCGCCAGCAGCCCTAGTGGGTTGGGGGACGAGCAGTACTTC. The whole variable domain, remainder taken from reference TRBV5-1 and TRBJ2-7, is KAGVTQTPRYLIKTRGQQVTLSCSPISGHRSVSWYQQTPGQGLQFLFEYFSETQRNKGNFPGRFSGRQFSNSRSEMNVSTLELGDSALYLCASSPSGLGDEQYFGPGTRLTVT.